This TCR beta chain was recovered during a study of glioma-infiltrating T cells after dendritic cell vaccination. The CDR3 covers 14 residues. Germline trimming cut 2 bases from V and 7 bases from J; bases unmatched to any gene: 3. Germline CDR1 and CDR2: SGHRS and YFSETQ. This clone was seen once. The repertoire was sequenced with immunoSEQ multiplex PCR; TCRdb's copy has only in-frame clones and lacks some. The sample gives roughly 90,000 clones, about nine tenths of which show up once; approximately 15% is in the top ten. V is TRBV5-1 and J is TRBJ1-5; TRBD1 matches at 10 bases. The receptor comes from a human donor with glioblastoma. Sequencing was performed on blood, taken before dendritic cell vaccination. The CDR3: CASSFGTGEQPQHF. The CDR3 bases are TGCGCCAGCAGCTTCGGGACAGGGGAACAGCCCCAGCATTTT. The complete variable domain, with remaining parts taken from reference TRBV5-1 and TRBJ1-5, reads KAGVTQTPRYLIKTRGQQVTLSCSPISGHRSVSWYQQTPGQGLQFLFEYFSETQRNKGNFPGRFSGRQFSNSRSEMNVSTLELGDSALYLCASSFGTGEQPQHFGDGTRLSIL.